These 9 T cell receptor beta chains were sequenced from one sample in a study of T cell repertoires in cytomegalovirus infection. Which antigens these TCRs recognize remains unknown. Each CDR3 protein is one row after TCRdb ran MiXCR on the reads. Found here are hundreds of thousands of distinct CDR3 sequences, approximately 33% of them singletons; the top ten hold around an eighth. Sequencing used cultured CD8+ T cells from PBMCs, obtained from culture after CMV antigen stimulation. The receptors come from a human donor in good health (CMV status not recorded). Some clones in this sample may be carry-over from other donors' samples.

The J gene is TRBJ2-4, the V gene TRBV28; no firm D call. CDR1 is MDHEN and CDR2 is SYDVKM in the germline V gene. This CDR3 has 15 residues. Trimming stripped 1 base from V and 2 bases from J, with 9 bases between. CDR3 DNA sequence: TGTGCCAGCAGTTTATTCCAGAGGACCAAAAACATTCAGTACTTC. Its translation: CASSLFQRTKNIQYF. The variable domain in full, with the rest retrieved from reference TRBV28 and TRBJ2-4, is DVKVTQSSRYLVKRTGEKVFLECVQDMDHENMFWYRQDPGLGLRLIYFSYDVKMKEKGDIPEGYSVSREKKERFSLILESASTNQTSMYLCASSLFQRTKNIQYFGAGTRLSVL.

The J gene is TRBJ2-2, the V gene TRBV12-3 or TRBV12-4, with TRBD1 identical over 10 bases. There are 17 residues in the CDR3. V was pared by 5 bases and J by 4 bases, with 10 bases of the junction left unmatched. In nucleotides, the CDR3 is TGTGCCAGCAGTAACCGCCGGGACAGGGGTGCCACCGGGGAGCTGTTTTTT. It yields the protein CASSNRRDRGATGELFF.

This clonotype was observed a handful of times. This chain links TRBV7-9 with TRBJ2-1; 10 bases align to TRBD1. J was trimmed by 5 bases and V by 0 bases; bases with no gene match: 1. This CDR3 has 15 amino acids. The V gene's germline CDR1 is SEHNR and CDR2 FQNEAQ (reference sequence). CDR3 sequence: CASSLAGTGDNEQFF. The CDR3 DNA follows: TGTGCCAGCAGCTTAGCCGGGACAGGGGACAATGAGCAGTTCTTC. Filled out from reference TRBV7-9 and TRBJ2-1, the complete variable domain reads DTGVSQNPRHKITKRGQNVTFRCDPISEHNRLYWYRQTLGQGPEFLTYFQNEAQLEKSRLLSDRFSAERPKGSFSTLEIQRTEQGDSAMYLCASSLAGTGDNEQFFGPGTRLTVL.

The CDR3 is CASSFRLAGHTDTQYF. In DNA form, the CDR3 reads TGTGCCAGCAGTTTTCGACTAGCGGGGCACACAGATACGCAGTATTTT. The J gene is TRBJ2-3, the V gene TRBV28; TRBD2 matches 11 bases. The CDR3 has 16 amino acids. Germline lookup yields CDR1 MDHEN and CDR2 SYDVKM. V shed 3 bases and J 2 bases; nucleotides not matched to a gene: 4.

V usage is TRBV4-1 and J usage is TRBJ1-5; tentative D call: TRBD1 (5 bases). Trimming removed 2 bases at V and 4 bases at J, with 18 bases between. CDR1 is MGHRA, CDR2 YSYEKL, per germline. There are 17 residues in the CDR3. This CDR3 reads CASSQFHPGQGNQPQHF. The DNA for the CDR3 is TGCGCCAGCAGCCAATTCCATCCGGGGCAGGGTAATCAGCCCCAGCATTTT.

CDR3 bases: TGTGCCAGCACCTCGACCGGGATACGTGGTGCGGGGGAGACCCAGTACTTC. This encodes CASTSTGIRGAGETQYF. This chain joins TRBV5-5 and TRBJ2-5; D perhaps matches TRBD2 (6 bases). This CDR3 contains 17 residues. Trimming removed 6 bases from V and 5 bases from J, with 26 bases in between. Germline V gene data show CDR1 as SGHKS and CDR2 as YYEKEE (reference sequence). The variable domain in full, completed from reference TRBV5-5 and TRBJ2-5, reads DAGVTQSPTHLIKTRGQQVTLRCSPISGHKSVSWYQQVLGQGPQFIFQYYEKEERGRGNFPDRFSARQFPNYSSELNVNALLLGDSALYLCASTSTGIRGAGETQYFGPGTRLLVL.

A word on this clonotype: The conserved closing phenylalanine or tryptophan is absent in this CDR3, likely reflecting a read error. The gene calls are TRBV19 and TRBJ1-5; 10 bases are shared with TRBD1. Trimming took 0 bases from V and 1 from J; bases not matched to a gene: 21. Germline assignment: CDR1 LNHDA and CDR2 SQIVND (reference sequence). The CDR3 is 23 amino acids. The CDR3 here is CASSIEWRVPGQGRRTSNQPQHL. DNA for the CDR3: TGTGCCAGTAGTATAGAATGGCGTGTTCCGGGACAGGGGCGGCGGACGAGCAATCAGCCCCAGCATTTA.

This clonotype was counted between two and nine times. Mismatch with germline at one junction end may stem from a read error. The rearrangement uses TRBV7-7 and TRBJ2-1; TRBD2 agrees at 14 bases. Germline V gives CDR1 SSHAT, CDR2 FNYEAQ (reference sequence). This CDR3 spans 17 amino acids. Here the CDR3 DNA reads TGTGCTAGCAGCCCAGGACTAGCGGGGGGAACCTACAATGAGCAGTTCTTC. Protein product: CASSPGLAGGTYNEQFF.

In its sample, this clonotype was seen many times. The chain uses TRBV7-2 and TRBJ1-3; perhaps TRBD1 as D (5 bases). Per germline, CDR1 SGHTA and CDR2 FQGNSA. V was trimmed by 6 bases and J by 5 bases, leaving 20 bases between them. The length of the CDR3 is 16 residues. The CDR3 sequence: CASSFLPDRNRNTIYF. CDR3 nucleotides: TGTGCCAGCAGTTTCCTGCCCGACAGAAATAGAAACACCATATATTTT.